This T cell receptor beta chain was identified during a study of cytomegalovirus exposure and HLA in healthy donors. The PCR used 60 Vbeta and 13 Jbeta primers. Here immunoSEQ multiplex PCR was the method, and the copy in TCRdb shows in-frame clones only, minus some. The sample data list approximately 140,000 clones. Germline values: CDR1 MGHRA, CDR2 YSYEKL. This CDR3 region has 13 residues. V was pared by 11 bases and J by 4 bases, with 15 bases between. Sequencing was carried out using PBMCs. The sequence was collected from a woman aged 40 to 50 in good health and CMV-seronegative. The chain joins TRBV4-1 to TRBJ2-1; D uncertain. CDR3 bases: TGCGCCGGAAGTGGGCAGCTATACAATGAGCAGTTCTTC. Translation gives CAGSGQLYNEQFF.